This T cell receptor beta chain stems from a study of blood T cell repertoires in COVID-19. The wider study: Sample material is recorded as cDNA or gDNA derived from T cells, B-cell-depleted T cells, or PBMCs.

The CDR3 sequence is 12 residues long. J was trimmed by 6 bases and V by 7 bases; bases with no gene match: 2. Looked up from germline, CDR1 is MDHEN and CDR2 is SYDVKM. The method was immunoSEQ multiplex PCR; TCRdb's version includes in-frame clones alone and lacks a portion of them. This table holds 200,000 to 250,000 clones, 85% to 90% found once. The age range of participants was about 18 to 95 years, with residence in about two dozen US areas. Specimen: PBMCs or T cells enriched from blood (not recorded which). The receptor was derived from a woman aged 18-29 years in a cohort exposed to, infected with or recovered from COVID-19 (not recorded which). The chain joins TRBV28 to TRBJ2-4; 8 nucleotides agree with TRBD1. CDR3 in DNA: TGTGCCAGCAACAGGGGGGTAAACATTCAGTACTTC. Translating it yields CASNRGVNIQYF.